The source of this TCR beta chain is a study of vaccination effects on CD4 cells after COVID-19. Under the ViraFEST assay, PBMC were stimulated with viral peptide pools so that antigen-specific CD4+ T cells expanded. Sequencing was performed afterwards. Following an approximately 9-day culture, CD4+ T cells were purified. Two-dose BNT162b2 or mRNA-1273 vaccination was given to participants. Half-medium changes using IL-2 medium occurred on days 3 and 7. V was shortened by 2 bases and J by 8 bases, with 15 bases between the two germline ends. This CDR3 has 15 residues. Repertoires were generated with immunoSEQ multiplex PCR, while TCRdb's copy carries only in-frame clones and drops some. This table has about 32,000 clones, around three quarters appearing once. To note about this clone: Its antigen is still unknown.

Study-level results: Late post-vaccination samples showed marked contraction of infection- and vaccine-induced clones.

The rearrangement joins TRBV23-1 to TRBJ1-4, with D perhaps TRBD1 (6 bases). TRBV23-1 is designated an ORF whose function remains uncertain. Sample: CD4+ T cells from PBMCs cultured with HCoV-229E spike peptides, taken after COVID-19 vaccination. The sequence derives from a human donor who received a COVID-19 vaccine. Here the CDR3 reads CASSQKGGIGEKLFF. In DNA, the CDR3 is TGCGCCAGCAGTCAAAAAGGGGGGATTGGGGAAAAACTGTTTTTT.